This T cell receptor (beta chain) was sequenced in a study of blood T cell repertoires in COVID-19 (dated by TCRdb to 2020 to 2021). In the study overall: Samples from collaborators originated in the United States, Italy and Spain and spanned both the acute and convalescent phases of COVID-19. The prospective study material was composed of cDNA or gDNA derived from T cells, B-cell-depleted T cells, or PBMCs. The dataset comprised deeply sampled blood TCRbeta repertoires from subjects exposed to, actively infected with, or recovered from COVID-19. A freely available public database, intended as a resource for researchers studying the immune response to SARS-CoV-2, is where the repertoires were released. Samples came from the ongoing ImmuneRACE study (first 160 participants) plus 1,254 subjects from 6 global collaborators. Nearly every sample came with metadata listing a de-identified subject ID, COVID-19 status, age in years and sex. Where available, HLA class I and class II types were obtained from metadata supplied by the sample provider rather than from assay-based typing.

Notes on this clone: The antigen this receptor binds is unknown. No base quality information exists; no much larger clone differs at one position.

One collaborating source in Seattle enrolled patients while the patients were actively infected and followed the patients over time throughout the course of disease. Collaborating institutions collected whole blood in K2EDTA tubes following their own protocols. For TCRbeta analysis, collaborators shipped samples in one of three forms: frozen whole blood, isolated PBMCs, or DNA extracted from either of those sample types. The junction carries 19 bases between V and J, which are trimmed by 7 bases and 4 bases respectively. Reading from cysteine to phenylalanine, the CDR3 counts 15 amino acids. The DNA shown is the 45-base CDR3, in frame from base 1. For CDR1 and CDR2, the germline V gene lists SNHLY and FYNNEI. The immunoSEQ Assay, a bias-controlled multiplex PCR, was used to amplify TCRbeta CDR3 regions from genomic DNA. In the source study's methods: The number of nucleated cells in each sample was estimated by amplification of reference gene primers within the assay. To quantify the absolute abundance of each unique TCRbeta CDR3 rearrangement, sequence reads were collapsed and filtered. For each sample, productive Simpson clonality was calculated by taking the square root of Simpson's diversity index across productive rearrangements. TCRdb mirrors the immuneACCESS table, restricted to in-frame sequences. Some clones are absent from its copies; in checked studies, under half trace to an unresolved V gene, and the reason for the others is unknown. That table gives V, J and clone size, and the DNA gave D and trimming. This sample gives over 90,000 clones in total; 80% to 95% of them show up just once. The ten largest make up 1.5% to 2.5% of the sample.

The full study reports these points: Clinical and demographic metadata were provided uncurated, with the amount varying by source and participant.

The sequenced sample was peripheral blood. The rearrangement joined TRBV2 to TRBJ1-2; possibly the D gene is TRBD1, per 6 matching bases. The receptor's source is a woman between 50 and 59 years old with COVID-19, enrolled during active disease. The nucleotide sequence is given as TGTGCCAGCACCGAACAGGGTTCACTCCCCTATGGCTACACCTTC. Its protein reads: CASTEQGSLPYGYTF.